Listed here are 24 T cell receptor beta chains from one sample, sequenced in a study of blood T cell repertoires in COVID-19. This table comes from immunoSEQ multiplex PCR, and its TCRdb copy is limited to in-frame clones, with some not included. The profile shows about 88,000 clones, approximately 81% of them singletons. Sequencing input: peripheral blood. These TCRs come from a woman aged 70-85 years with acute or convalescent COVID-19.

The chain couples TRBV7-6 to TRBJ2-3; TRBD2 aligns across 11 bases. Germline V lookup: CDR1 SGHVS, CDR2 FNYEAQ. The trim removed 6 bases at V and 2 bases at J, leaving 4 bases unmatched. This CDR3 spans 15 amino acids. Here the CDR3 DNA reads TGTGCCAGCAGGTCGGGACTAGCGGACACAGATACGCAGTATTTT. Its translation: CASRSGLADTDTQYF.

The chain carries TRBV5-4 and TRBJ2-3, with 7 positions matching TRBD2. Germline assignment: CDR1 SGHNT and CDR2 YYREEE (reference sequence). The V gene end was trimmed by 4 bases and the J gene end by 4 bases; junction bases not matched to a gene: 6. The CDR3 contains 14 residues. CDR3: CASSDTGRADTQYF. Here the CDR3 DNA reads TGTGCCAGCAGCGACACGGGGAGGGCAGATACGCAGTATTTT.

The gene calls are TRBV24-1 and TRBJ2-3; 10 bases map to TRBD1. CDR1 is KGHDR and CDR2 is SFDVKD in the germline V gene. The CDR3 runs 16 residues. Germline trimming cut 4 bases from V and 6 bases from J; bases unmatched to any gene: 9. Here the CDR3 reads CATSETGGPFRDTQYF. The DNA of the CDR3 is TGTGCCACCAGTGAGACAGGGGGCCCTTTTAGGGATACGCAGTATTTT.

V usage is TRBV5-4 and J usage is TRBJ2-5; 8 bases fit TRBD2. Germline V gives CDR1 SGHNT, CDR2 YYREEE (reference sequence). The CDR3 is 16 amino acids. Unmatched junction bases numbered 5, after V lost 0 bases and J lost 1 base. The CDR3 DNA reads as TGTGCCAGCAGCTTGGCCGTTGCGGGGGGCCAAGAGACCCAGTACTTC. Its protein product is CASSLAVAGGQETQYF.

The V and J genes are TRBV7-2 and TRBJ2-7; 10 bases fit TRBD2. Germline-derived CDR1 and CDR2 are SGHTA and FQGNSA. CDR3 length: 15 amino acids. V gave up 5 bases and J gave up 2 bases; unmatched junction bases: 6. CDR3 DNA sequence: TGTGCCAGCAGCGCCCACAGCGGGAGGGCCTACGAGCAGTACGTC. As protein: CASSAHSGRAYEQYV.

V gene TRBV11-2 combines with J gene TRBJ2-3; 11 nucleotides match TRBD2. The length of the CDR3 is 16 residues. V lost 4 bases, J lost 4 bases, and 7 bases stayed unmatched. Germline V gene lookup returns CDR1 SGHAT and CDR2 FQNNGV. The CDR3 reads CASSSLAGGVADTQYF. The CDR3, as DNA: TGTGCCAGCAGCTCCTTAGCGGGGGGGGTCGCAGATACGCAGTATTTT.

This chain connects TRBV27 to TRBJ1-3; TRBD1 matches at 7 bases. Trimming cost V 5 bases and J 0 bases; bases outside gene matches: 4. The CDR3 extends over 15 amino acids. Germline assignment: CDR1 MNHEY and CDR2 SMNVEV (reference sequence). The CDR3 sequence is CASSVNRGSGNTIYF. The DNA of the CDR3 is TGTGCCAGCAGTGTAAACAGGGGCTCTGGAAACACCATATATTTT.

The chain joins TRBV7-9 to TRBJ2-5; D ambiguous. Germline-derived CDR1 and CDR2 are SEHNR and FQNEAQ (reference sequence). This CDR3 contains 17 residues. V was trimmed by 5 bases and J by 2 bases, leaving 21 bases between them. Written as DNA, the CDR3 is TGTGCCAGCAGCGCTGGTAAACAGTACCTTGCTCAAGAGACCCAGTACTTC. Protein: CASSAGKQYLAQETQYF.

This clone was counted a single time. The chain uses TRBV25-1 and TRBJ1-5, with 10 bases identical to TRBD1. This CDR3 region has 15 residues. V was clipped by 4 bases and J by 6 bases; unmatched bases: 6. Germline CDR1 and CDR2: MGHDK and SYGVNS. CDR3 region: CASSVGTGEIQPQHF. The CDR3 DNA is TGTGCCAGCAGTGTCGGGACAGGGGAAATTCAGCCCCAGCATTTT.

The chain couples TRBV19 to TRBJ2-1, with D perhaps matching TRBD2 (5 bases). V was pared by 3 bases and J by 1 base, with 10 bases between. The germline gives CDR1 LNHDA, CDR2 SQIVND (reference sequence). The CDR3 length is 15 residues. The CDR3 nucleotides are TGTGCCAGTAGTATGGGCAGAGGGTCCTACAATGAGCAGTTCTTC. Amino acid sequence: CASSMGRGSYNEQFF.

The chain combines TRBV27 with TRBJ1-3; a possible D gene is TRBD1 (6 bases). The CDR3 sequence is 13 residues long. Germline V lookup: CDR1 MNHEY, CDR2 SMNVEV (reference sequence). Between the trimmed V and J ends, which lost 2 bases and 7 bases, there was a span of 9 bases. In DNA form, the CDR3 reads TGTGCCAGCAGTTTAAGTCAGGGGAACACCATATATTTT. Translating it yields CASSLSQGNTIYF.

V usage is TRBV30 and J usage is TRBJ2-7, with D perhaps TRBD1 (5 bases). The V end lost 3 bases, the J end lost 7 bases, and 10 bases lay between the germline ends. The CDR3 length is 11 residues. Per the germline V gene, CDR1 is GTSNPN and CDR2 is SVGIG (reference sequence). Here the CDR3 reads CAWSVGVEQYV. CDR3 nucleotides: TGTGCCTGGAGCGTAGGGGTAGAGCAGTACGTC.

V gene TRBV7-8 combines with J gene TRBJ1-2; no reliable D call. The length of the CDR3 is 14 residues. V shed 4 bases and J shed 4 bases, with 13 bases lying between them. The germline V gene has CDR1 SGHVS and CDR2 FQNEAQ. The CDR3 bases are TGTGCCAGCAGCTCTATTTCCCACTCCTATGGCTACACCTTC. Translation gives CASSSISHSYGYTF.

The chain has TRBV19 and TRBJ2-3; 7 positions agree with TRBD1. The CDR3 totals 16 residues. The germline CDR1 and CDR2 sequences are LNHDA and SQIVND (reference sequence). The J segment lost 0 bases and the V segment lost 5 bases, leaving 8 bases of the junction unmatched. The CDR3 DNA sequence: TGTGCCAGTAGTTTCTTTTTAGGGGGCAGCACAGATACGCAGTATTTT. Translated, it gives CASSFFLGGSTDTQYF.

V is TRBV3-1 (or the pseudogene TRBV3-2) and J is TRBJ2-3; TRBD2 matches at 13 bases. This CDR3 is 18 amino acids long. V lost 4 bases to trimming and J lost 2 bases; unmatched junction nucleotides: 9. Germline loops: CDR1 LGHDT, CDR2 YNNKEL (reference sequence). Here the CDR3 reads CASSPRPGLAGYTDTQYF. The DNA of the CDR3 is TGTGCCAGCAGCCCGCGTCCGGGACTAGCGGGATACACAGATACGCAGTATTTT.

The chain recombines TRBV5-6 with TRBJ2-4; a weak D match, TRBD1 (6 bases). The V gene's germline CDR1 is SGHDT and CDR2 YYEEEE. Trimming stripped 0 bases from V and 7 bases from J, with 11 bases between. The CDR3 loop spans 14 amino acids. CDR3 sequence reads: CASSLAGTSNIQYF. The CDR3 coding sequence is TGTGCCAGCAGCTTGGCCGGGACATCCAACATTCAGTACTTC.

The chain carries TRBV7-9 and TRBJ1-1, with 9 nucleotides matching TRBD1. V shed 5 bases and J 4 bases; nucleotides not matched to a gene: 8. Germline-derived CDR1 and CDR2 are SEHNR and FQNEAQ (reference sequence). The CDR3 loop spans 15 amino acids. CDR3 nucleotide sequence: TGTGCCAGCAGCCCGCTGACAGGGGGGGGCACTGAAGCTTTCTTT. Its translation: CASSPLTGGGTEAFF.

The chain joins TRBV19 to TRBJ1-2; possible D gene TRBD1, 5 bases. This CDR3 is 15 amino acids long. Germline CDR1 reads LNHDA; CDR2 reads SQIVND (reference sequence). Trimming pared 2 bases from V and 6 bases from J, leaving 16 bases between. The CDR3 region has the DNA TGTGCCAGTAGTATAACCCCGCCGGGGGTCCATGGCTACACCTTC. It specifies CASSITPPGVHGYTF. The whole variable domain, remainder taken from reference TRBV19 and TRBJ1-2, is DGGITQSPKYLFRKEGQNVTLSCEQNLNHDAMYWYRQDPGQGLRLIYYSQIVNDFQKGDIAEGYSVSREKKESFPLTVTSAQKNPTAFYLCASSITPPGVHGYTFGSGTRLTVV.

The gene calls are TRBV6-6 and TRBJ2-3; a possible D gene is TRBD1 (5 bases). V was trimmed by 2 bases and J by 2 bases, leaving 8 bases between them. The CDR3 runs to 14 residues. The germline gives CDR1 MNHNY, CDR2 SVGAGI (reference sequence). The CDR3 region is CASSYKDTTDTQYF. The CDR3 region has the DNA TGTGCCAGCAGTTACAAGGACACCACAGATACGCAGTATTTT.

This rearrangement joins TRBV27 to TRBJ2-5; D might be TRBD1 (6 bases). CDR1 is MNHEY, CDR2 SMNVEV, per germline (reference sequence). The CDR3 runs 15 residues. The V end lost 5 bases, the J end lost 5 bases, and 18 bases lay between the germline ends. The CDR3 sequence: CASSIRGRQVETQYF. In DNA form, the CDR3 reads TGTGCCAGCAGTATCAGGGGACGTCAGGTGGAGACCCAGTACTTC.

The genes are TRBV25-1 and TRBJ2-5; 7 bases agree with TRBD2. From germline, CDR1 is MGHDK and CDR2 SYGVNS. With V trimmed by 8 bases and J by 2 bases, 8 bases remained unmatched. The CDR3 consists of 14 residues. DNA for the CDR3: TGTGCCAGCTCTAGGGCGGGAGATCAAGAGACCCAGTACTTC. Its translation: CASSRAGDQETQYF.

The chain joins TRBV19 to TRBJ2-1, with 8 bases identical to TRBD1. Germline CDR1 is LNHDA and CDR2 is SQIVND (reference sequence). V lost 9 bases and J lost 0; bases outside the gene matches: 4. This CDR3 has 14 residues. The CDR3 sequence: CASSGGGSYNEQFF. The CDR3 DNA follows: TGTGCCAGCTCAGGGGGCGGCTCCTACAATGAGCAGTTCTTC.

There are a few counts of this clone. The V and J genes are TRBV2 and TRBJ1-1; D might be TRBD1 (5 bases). The CDR3 sequence is 13 residues long. Trimming took off 4 bases at V and 1 base at J, with 7 bases between the two ends. Germline V lookup: CDR1 SNHLY, CDR2 FYNNEI. For the CDR3, the DNA is TGTGCCAGCAGTGCCAGGGAGAACACTGAAGCTTTCTTT. It codes for CASSARENTEAFF.

V gene TRBV28 combines with J gene TRBJ1-1; D gene unclear. Between the trimmed V and J ends, which lost 5 bases and 1 base, there was a span of 8 bases. Germline V gene data show CDR1 as MDHEN and CDR2 as SYDVKM. The CDR3 is made up of 13 amino acids. CDR3: CASSKRWNTEAFF. The CDR3 DNA sequence: TGTGCCAGCAGTAAGCGTTGGAACACTGAAGCTTTCTTT.